Each of the 14 T cell receptor beta chains below was sequenced from the same sample in a study of blood T cell repertoires in COVID-19. Libraries were prepared by immunoSEQ multiplex PCR; TCRdb keeps only in-frame clonotypes and omits some of them. The profile shows 25,000 to 35,000 clones, roughly 70% of them singletons. The sample was peripheral blood. The receptors shown here come from a boy between 2 and 10 years old with active or convalescent COVID-19.

J is TRBJ2-4 and V is TRBV9, with D tentatively TRBD2 (5 bases). Trimming left V 4 bases short and J 6 bases short, with 14 bases between. The CDR3 contains 14 residues. Germline V gene data show CDR1 as SGDLS and CDR2 as YYNGEE. The CDR3 here is CASSPTGGRNIQYF. CDR3 nucleotide sequence: TGTGCCAGCAGCCCCACCGGAGGACGAAACATTCAGTACTTC. The full variable domain, its missing parts supplied by reference TRBV9 and TRBJ2-4, is DSGVTQTPKHLITATGQRVTLRCSPRSGDLSVYWYQQSLDQGLQFLIQYYNGEERAKGNILERFSAQQFPDLHSELNLSSLELGDSALYFCASSPTGGRNIQYFGAGTRLSVL.

CDR3 amino acids: CASRLALFESGELFF. The CDR3 nucleotides are TGTGCAAGTCGCTTAGCGCTTTTCGAGTCCGGGGAGCTGTTTTTT. The chain is built from TRBV12-2 and TRBJ2-2; the listed D gene, TRBD2, was not tested against the DNA. TRBV12-2 is a known pseudogene. CDR3 length: 15 amino acids.

This CDR3 reads CASRTGTYQPQHF. CDR3 nucleotide sequence: TGTGCCAGCAGGACAGGGACCTATCAGCCCCAGCATTTT. The chain uses TRBV28 and TRBJ1-5, with 7 bases fitting TRBD1. The CDR3 runs 13 residues. Losses at the gene ends were 6 bases for V and 5 bases for J; bases not matched to a gene: 4. Looked up from germline, CDR1 is MDHEN and CDR2 is SYDVKM. The variable domain in full, with the rest retrieved from reference TRBV28 and TRBJ1-5, is DVKVTQSSRYLVKRTGEKVFLECVQDMDHENMFWYRQDPGLGLRLIYFSYDVKMKEKGDIPEGYSVSREKKERFSLILESASTNQTSMYLCASRTGTYQPQHFGDGTRLSIL.

The CDR3 region is CASSLRLALHFEQYF. For the CDR3, the DNA is TGTGCCAGCAGCTTAAGACTAGCTCTACATTTCGAGCAGTACTTC. The rearrangement links TRBV11-2 to TRBJ2-7; 7 nucleotides line up with TRBD2. The ends lost 2 bases at V and 6 bases at J; junction bases unmatched: 10. The CDR3 extends over 15 amino acids. The germline gives CDR1 SGHAT, CDR2 FQNNGV.

J is TRBJ2-3 and V is TRBV18; a possible D gene is TRBD2 (7 bases). Trimming took 0 bases from V and 2 from J, leaving 9 bases between them. Germline CDR1 is KGHSH and CDR2 is LQKENI. This CDR3 comprises 15 residues. CDR3: CASSPPGGPTDTQYF. CDR3 coding DNA: TGTGCCAGCTCACCACCGGGGGGGCCCACAGATACGCAGTATTTT.

This CDR3 reads CASSPGVGGAYEQYV. The CDR3 coding sequence is TGCGCCAGCAGCCCCGGTGTCGGGGGTGCCTACGAGCAGTACGTC. The J gene is TRBJ2-7, the V gene TRBV5-1; perhaps TRBD2 as D (6 bases). The CDR3 totals 15 residues. Trimming shortened V by 4 bases and J by 2 bases, and 16 bases separated the two germline ends. CDR1 is SGHRS, CDR2 YFSETQ, per germline.

The chain joins TRBV27 to TRBJ2-5; 10 bases map to TRBD2. The CDR3 runs to 17 residues. Per the germline V gene, CDR1 is MNHEY and CDR2 is SMNVEV (reference sequence). The V gene end was trimmed by 5 bases and the J gene end by 2 bases; junction bases not matched to a gene: 11. The CDR3 coding sequence is TGTGCCAGCAGTCAATCTCAGCGGGAGGGATGGCAAGAGACCCAGTACTTC. Protein: CASSQSQREGWQETQYF.

The chain is built from TRBV10-3 and TRBJ1-1; weak D call: TRBD1 (6 bases). CDR1 is ENHRY, CDR2 SYGVKD, per germline. This CDR3 spans 14 amino acids. Trimming removed 10 bases from V and 1 base from J, with 16 bases in between. The CDR3 loop reads CATGGDRPNTEAFF. The CDR3, as DNA: TGTGCCACGGGGGGCGACAGACCGAACACTGAAGCTTTCTTT.

This sequence joins TRBV2 and TRBJ2-1, with 9 bases aligning to TRBD1. The CDR3 runs to 14 residues. J was trimmed by 3 bases and V by 7 bases; bases with no gene match: 4. Germline lookup yields CDR1 SNHLY and CDR2 FYNNEI. The CDR3 DNA reads as TGTGCCAGCACCGGGACAGGGAACTACAATGAGCAGTTCTTC. Translated: CASTGTGNYNEQFF.

The V call is TRBV2, the J call TRBJ1-5; no reliable D call. The V gene lost 11 bases and the J gene lost 4 bases, with 21 bases spanning the gap. The CDR3 has 15 residues. Germline V gene sequence: CDR1 SNHLY, CDR2 FYNNEI. Here the CDR3 reads CACREIGKTNQPQHF. The CDR3 region has the DNA TGTGCCTGTAGGGAGATAGGGAAAACTAATCAGCCCCAGCATTTT.

This chain uses TRBV11-1 with TRBJ1-3; TRBD1 matches at 7 bases. Losses at the gene ends were 6 bases for V and 0 bases for J; bases not matched to a gene: 5. Per germline, CDR1 SGHAT and CDR2 FQDESV (reference sequence). CDR3 length: 15 amino acids. The CDR3 here is CASRLQGSSGNTIYF. CDR3 in DNA: TGTGCCAGCAGACTACAGGGGAGCTCTGGAAACACCATATATTTT.

CDR3 sequence (DNA): TGTGCCAGCAGCCAAGTTCCTCAACAGGCGCAGTATTTT. Translated: CASSQVPQQAQYF. The rearrangement joins TRBV3-1 (or the pseudogene TRBV3-2) to TRBJ2-3, with D perhaps matching TRBD1 (5 bases). Germline V gene data show CDR1 as LGHDT and CDR2 as YNNKEL (reference sequence). The CDR3 runs to 13 residues. V gave up 1 base and J gave up 10 bases, with 12 bases separating them.

This clone is a singleton in its sample. This chain links TRBV7-9 with TRBJ1-6, with a tentative D call TRBD1 (6 bases). CDR3 length: 18 residues. V dropped 0 bases and J dropped 9 bases, with 21 bases sitting between them. Germline CDR1 and CDR2: SEHNR and FQNEAQ (reference sequence). The CDR3 loop reads CASSLAQGTEIPGSPLHF. Written as DNA, the CDR3 is TGTGCCAGCAGCTTAGCCCAGGGGACCGAGATCCCGGGTTCACCCCTCCACTTT.

J is TRBJ2-1 and V is TRBV24-1; no clear D. Germline values: CDR1 KGHDR, CDR2 SFDVKD. V was clipped by 2 bases and J by 0 bases, with 4 bases between them. The CDR3 extends over 14 amino acids. DNA of the CDR3: TGTGCCACCAGTGATTCCAGCTCCTACAATGAGCAGTTCTTC. This gives the protein CATSDSSSYNEQFF.